The 18 T cell receptor beta chains given below trace back to one sample, sequenced in a study of blood T cell repertoires in COVID-19. The assay was immunoSEQ multiplex PCR, and TCRdb's table has in-frame clones only and misses some. The table records some 250,000 clones, about nine tenths of them present only once. The sequenced material came from PBMCs or T cells enriched from blood (not recorded which). These receptors were taken from a human donor in a cohort exposed to, infected with or recovered from COVID-19 (not recorded which). The donor label of this sample is uncertain.

This chain joins TRBV5-5 and TRBJ1-2; 8 bases map to TRBD1. Germline CDR1 and CDR2: SGHKS and YYEKEE (reference sequence). V was clipped by 1 base and J by 6 bases; unmatched bases: 8. The CDR3 extends over 15 amino acids. CDR3 DNA: TGTGCCAGCAGCTTGACGACAGGGGACCGGGATGGCTACACCTTC. It is translated as CASSLTTGDRDGYTF.

The chain is built from TRBV19 and TRBJ2-5, with 8 bases fitting TRBD2. Trimming removed 5 bases from V and 5 bases from J; junction bases left unmatched: 10. The V gene's germline CDR1 is LNHDA and CDR2 SQIVND (reference sequence). The CDR3 runs 15 residues. CDR3 residues: CASSPLAGGKETQYF. The CDR3 nucleotides are TGTGCCAGTAGTCCCCTGGCGGGGGGCAAGGAGACCCAGTACTTC.

Concerning this clone itself: Other nucleotide sequences from this sample produce the same CDR3. The chain recombines TRBV9 with TRBJ1-3; no firm D call. This CDR3 is built from 15 residues. Trimming took off 0 bases at V and 2 bases at J, with 9 bases between the two ends. Germline V gene lookup returns CDR1 SGDLS and CDR2 YYNGEE. The CDR3 reads CASSVGGGPGNTIYF. Written as DNA, the CDR3 is TGTGCCAGCAGCGTAGGTGGAGGGCCTGGAAACACCATATATTTT.

This chain joins TRBV30 and TRBJ2-1; no definite D call. V lost 4 bases to trimming and J lost 6 bases, with 7 bases between them. The V gene's germline CDR1 is GTSNPN and CDR2 SVGIG (reference sequence). This CDR3 is 11 amino acids long. The CDR3, as DNA: TGTGCCTGGACCTTAATCAATGAGCAGTTCTTC. Residues: CAWTLINEQFF.

The V call is TRBV29-1, the J call TRBJ1-4; the D gene is possibly TRBD1 (5 bases). V shed 5 bases and J shed 1 base, with 8 bases lying between them. Germline V gives CDR1 SQVTM, CDR2 ANQGSEA. There are 13 residues in the CDR3. CDR3 in DNA: TGCAGCGTTTCAGGGTTAACTAATGAAAAACTGTTTTTT. Amino acids: CSVSGLTNEKLFF.

This clone is a singleton in its sample. This sequence joins TRBV10-3 and TRBJ2-1; TRBD2 might be the D (6 bases). Germline V gene data show CDR1 as ENHRY and CDR2 as SYGVKD. This CDR3 is built from 13 residues. V was shortened by 10 bases and J by 6 bases, with 16 bases between the two germline ends. This CDR3 reads CATRRESRNEQFF. DNA of the CDR3: TGTGCCACGCGCCGGGAGAGCCGCAATGAGCAGTTCTTC.

The chain links TRBV6-6 to TRBJ2-5; no clear D. CDR1 is MNHNY and CDR2 is SVGAGI in the germline V gene (reference sequence). The CDR3 covers 12 residues. Trimming left V 4 bases short and J 4 bases short, with 7 bases between. In nucleotides, the CDR3 is TGTGCCAGCAGTTTCCCTCGAGAGACCCAGTACTTC. Translated: CASSFPRETQYF.

The chain couples TRBV5-1 to TRBJ1-2, with a weak D call TRBD1 (6 bases). Germline CDR1 SGHRS, CDR2 YFSETQ. The CDR3 covers 14 residues. Trimming left V 2 bases short and J 2 bases short, with 10 bases between. The CDR3 loop is CASSLGQSNYGYTF. The CDR3 nucleotides are TGCGCCAGCAGCTTAGGACAGTCGAACTATGGCTACACCTTC.

The chain couples TRBV4-3 to TRBJ1-5; D call uncertain. The CDR3 is 13 amino acids. Trimming removed 0 bases at V and 7 bases at J, with 7 bases between. From germline, CDR1 is LGHNA and CDR2 YSLEER. The DNA for the CDR3 is TGCGCCAGCAGCCAAGATGTTATGCAGCCCCAGCATTTT. Protein sequence: CASSQDVMQPQHF.

This clone appeared a few times. The chain links TRBV5-4 to TRBJ1-6; D not resolved. Per the germline V gene, CDR1 is SGHNT and CDR2 is YYREEE (reference sequence). Between the trimmed V and J ends, which lost 0 bases and 6 bases, there was a span of 4 bases. The CDR3 spans 13 residues. CDR3 DNA sequence: TGTGCCAGCAGCTTGGGCAGTAATTCACCCCTCCACTTT. This gives the protein CASSLGSNSPLHF.

The rearrangement links TRBV14 to TRBJ1-2; D not certain. V was clipped by 3 bases and J by 7 bases, with 12 bases between them. CDR1 is SGHDN, CDR2 FVKESK, per germline. This CDR3 region has 13 residues. CDR3: CASSQIRTGGYTF. The DNA of the CDR3 is TGTGCCAGCAGCCAGATCCGTACGGGTGGCTACACCTTC.

The CDR3 bases are TGTGCCAGCTCACCAGAACCAGGGGGTAGTTATTCACCCCTCCACTTT. The encoded protein is CASSPEPGGSYSPLHF. V gene TRBV18 combines with J gene TRBJ1-6, with TRBD1 matching over 7 bases. This CDR3 has 16 residues. Per the germline V gene, CDR1 is KGHSH and CDR2 is LQKENI. J was trimmed by 8 bases and V by 2 bases; bases with no gene match: 9.

The chain combines TRBV5-4 with TRBJ1-2, with D possibly matching TRBD1 (6 bases). The V gene lost 4 bases and the J gene lost 8 bases, with 12 bases spanning the gap. CDR1 is SGHNT, CDR2 YYREEE, per germline (reference sequence). The CDR3 consists of 12 residues. CDR3 residues: CASSLGGVGYTF. The CDR3 DNA reads TGTGCCAGCAGCCTAGGGGGGGTGGGCTACACCTTC.

A single count supports this clone. The V gene is TRBV12-3 or TRBV12-4, the J gene TRBJ1-2, with TRBD1 matching over 8 bases. This CDR3 region has 13 residues. V lost 6 bases and J lost 8; bases outside the gene matches: 8. The CDR3 coding sequence is TGTGCCAGCAGGCCTGGTGACAGGGGCGGCTACACCTTC. It yields the protein CASRPGDRGGYTF.

The chain links TRBV4-2 to TRBJ2-7; 9 bases map to TRBD2. The CDR3 covers 18 residues. The V gene end was trimmed by 4 bases and the J gene end by 0 bases; junction bases not matched to a gene: 13. CDR1 is LGHNA, CDR2 YNFKEQ, per germline. CDR3 DNA: TGTGCCAGCAGCCCTCAAGCGGGGGGTCCCAGGAGCTCCTACGAGCAGTACTTC. Translating it yields CASSPQAGGPRSSYEQYF.

The V and J genes are TRBV19 and TRBJ2-2; no clear D gene. The germline CDR1 and CDR2 sequences are LNHDA and SQIVND (reference sequence). This CDR3 is built from 15 residues. V was cut by 5 bases and J by 1 base, with 11 bases left in between. The CDR3 loop is CASSPSFWNTGELFF. The CDR3 coding sequence is TGTGCCAGTAGTCCCTCGTTTTGGAACACCGGGGAGCTGTTTTTT.

The CDR3 DNA is TGTGCTAGTGGGGGAGGCGGCATGACTGAAGCTTTCTTT. It translates to CASGGGGMTEAFF. The genes are TRBV12-5 and TRBJ1-1; D gene ambiguous. The CDR3 totals 13 residues. Germline V gives CDR1 LGHNT, CDR2 FRNRAP. V lost 6 bases, J lost 5 bases, and 13 bases lay in between.

The chain employs TRBV5-5 and TRBJ2-7; tentative D call: TRBD1 (6 bases). The CDR3 loop spans 15 amino acids. Germline CDR1 SGHKS, CDR2 YYEKEE (reference sequence). V lost 4 bases, J lost 3 bases, and 17 bases lay in between. The CDR3 reads CASSRWTELIYEQYF. The CDR3 DNA is TGTGCCAGCAGCCGGTGGACAGAGTTAATCTACGAGCAGTACTTC.